The clone carrying this TCR beta chain came up many times. V gave up 7 bases and J gave up 3 bases; unmatched junction bases: 5. The CDR3 spans 14 residues. These data come from a study of T-cell reconstitution after alpha-beta-depleted transplantation in children. Unique molecular identifiers were incorporated into the prepared TCRbeta library. TCRdb reanalysed the PCR reads using MiXCR and keeps one entry per CDR3 protein. The data hold roughly 190,000 distinct CDR3 sequences, with about 15% observed a single time. The source of this sequence is a human donor who donated a stem cell graft to a child with acute lymphoblastic leukemia. The sequencing used PBMCs from the stem cell graft donor, collected from the stem cell graft. The genes are TRBV12-3 or TRBV12-4 and TRBJ2-3, with 9 bases fitting TRBD1. The CDR3 DNA sequence: TGTGCCAGCAACACGGGACAGGGTACAGATACGCAGTATTTT. Its translation: CASNTGQGTDTQYF.